The clone carrying this TCR beta chain has only a few counts. What it recognizes is unknown. Sorting that relied on CD45RO/CCR7/CD25/CD127/CD95/CD27 yielded CD4+ naive, central memory, regulatory and stem cell-like memory cells. The entry originates in a study of beta chain features in type 1 diabetes. Study-level findings and limits: All four CD4+ subsets of Type 1 diabetes patients contained TCRB CDR3s that were moderately but significantly shorter.

The CDR3 is 14 residues long. The isolated RNA, all of it, was reverse transcribed, so expressed TCRB transcripts were what got sequenced. Some clones are missing from TCRdb's copy, which holds only in-frame ones; the method was immunoSEQ multiplex PCR. The table lists over 90,000 clones, 28% of them singletons. The TCR was taken from a woman between 18 and 30 years old with type 1 diabetes. Sequenced sample: central memory CD4+ T cells from blood. The genes are TRBV21-1 and TRBJ2-3; the table calls TRBD2, which could not be checked here. TRBV21-1 is a documented pseudogene. The CDR3 coding sequence is TGTGCCAAGTGGACTAGCGGTCCCACAGATACGCAGTATTTT. Translated: CAKWTSGPTDTQYF.